The clone carrying this T cell receptor (beta chain) was found many times. These data originate in a study of identical twins. TCRdb re-derived calls from the 5' RACE reads in MiXCR, one entry per CDR3 protein. This sample has a few hundred thousand distinct CDR3 sequences, with approximately 8.6% found just once. Another study also made use of these data, one on yellow fever vaccine responses in identical twins.

The TCR sequence derives from a woman between 18 and 29 years old in good health. Material: CD8+ T cells sorted from blood.

The CDR3 loop reads CASRSTDTQYF. The CDR3, as DNA: TGCGCCAGCAGGAGCACAGATACGCAGTATTTT. The genes are TRBV10-2 and TRBJ2-3; D is ambiguous. Trimming took 6 bases from V and 0 from J, leaving 1 base between them. CDR3 length: 11 residues. CDR1 is WSHSY, CDR2 SAAADI, per germline.